The rows below give T cell receptor beta chains drawn from one sample of a study of identical twins. MiXCR was run by TCRdb on the 5' RACE reads, yielding one entry per CDR3 protein. In the table there are approximately 1.8 million distinct CDR3 sequences, 32% of which are singletons. Sequencing was carried out using cord blood. The origin of the receptors is a newborn girl in good health. The CDR3 runs from the conserved cysteine through the conserved F or W. Each record gives: D gene, J gene, clone size, V gene, CDR3 protein, CDR3 DNA. D genes are given only for firm matches. Expanded clones are given a class, and other clones once, few, many or no size at all.

d_gene: NA
j_gene: TRBJ2-3
abundance: NA
v_gene: TRBV7-2
CDR3aa: CASSPVAVSTGTQYF
CDR3nt: TGTGCCAGCAGCCCGGTGGCAGTTAGCACAGGTACGCAGTATTTT

d_gene: TRBD1
j_gene: TRBJ2-3
abundance: few
v_gene: TRBV30
CDR3aa: CAWKAGQGPDTQYF
CDR3nt: TGTGCCTGGAAAGCGGGACAGGGTCCAGATACGCAGTATTTT

d_gene: NA
j_gene: TRBJ2-5
abundance: NA
v_gene: TRBV6-1
CDR3aa: CASSETGWGGTQYF
CDR3nt: TGTGCCAGCAGTGAAACAGGTTGGGGAGGGACCCAGTACTTC

d_gene: NA
j_gene: TRBJ1-2
abundance: many
v_gene: TRBV19
CDR3aa: CASSIDRQEWTNYGYTF
CDR3nt: TGTGCCAGTAGTATAGATCGCCAGGAATGGACTAACTATGGCTACACCTTC

d_gene: NA
j_gene: TRBJ1-2
abundance: many
v_gene: TRBV2
CDR3aa: CASSVDGNYGYTF
CDR3nt: TGTGCCAGCAGCGTAGACGGGAACTATGGCTACACCTTC

d_gene: NA
j_gene: TRBJ1-6
abundance: NA
v_gene: TRBV27
CDR3aa: CASSSRQNSPLHF
CDR3nt: TGTGCCAGCAGTTCCCGTCAGAATTCACCCCTCCACTTT

d_gene: TRBD1
j_gene: TRBJ2-7
abundance: few
v_gene: TRBV13
CDR3aa: CASSAPGQGGYEQYF
CDR3nt: TGTGCCAGCAGCGCCCCGGGACAGGGGGGGTACGAGCAGTACTTC

d_gene: NA
j_gene: TRBJ2-1
abundance: few
v_gene: TRBV24-1
CDR3aa: CATGTPLRDQFF
CDR3nt: TGTGCCACCGGGACCCCCTTGCGCGATCAGTTCTTC

d_gene: NA
j_gene: TRBJ2-7
abundance: NA
v_gene: TRBV11-2
CDR3aa: CASSSPSISYEQYF
CDR3nt: TGTGCCAGCAGCTCCCCCTCTATCTCCTACGAGCAGTACTTC

d_gene: TRBD1
j_gene: TRBJ1-2
abundance: few
v_gene: TRBV10-3
CDR3aa: CAIRTGEDGYTF
CDR3nt: TGTGCCATCAGAACAGGGGAGGATGGCTACACCTTC

d_gene: TRBD2
j_gene: TRBJ2-5
abundance: NA
v_gene: TRBV27
CDR3aa: CASSKSTSGSNEQYF
CDR3nt: TGTGCCAGCAGTAAGAGCACTAGCGGGAGTAATGAGCAGTACTTC

d_gene: TRBD2
j_gene: TRBJ2-1
abundance: NA
v_gene: TRBV11-1
CDR3aa: CASSLGPAGDNEQFF
CDR3nt: TGTGCCAGCAGCTTAGGCCCAGCGGGAGACAATGAGCAGTTCTTC

d_gene: NA
j_gene: TRBJ2-2
abundance: few
v_gene: TRBV4-2
CDR3aa: CASSQVGTGAPTGELFF
CDR3nt: TGTGCCAGCAGCCAAGTCGGAACGGGAGCCCCAACCGGGGAGCTGTTTTTT

d_gene: NA
j_gene: TRBJ2-7
abundance: few
v_gene: TRBV27
CDR3aa: CASGRRTASYEQYF
CDR3nt: TGTGCCAGCGGAAGAAGGACGGCTTCCTACGAGCAGTACTTC

d_gene: TRBD1
j_gene: TRBJ2-2
abundance: NA
v_gene: TRBV4-2
CDR3aa: CASTTGTGNTGELFF
CDR3nt: TGTGCCAGCACCACCGGGACAGGCAACACCGGGGAGCTGTTTTTT

d_gene: TRBD2
j_gene: TRBJ2-1
abundance: few
v_gene: TRBV12-3/TRBV12-4
CDR3aa: CASSPVGTSAYNEQFF
CDR3nt: TGTGCCAGCAGCCCGGTGGGGACTAGCGCCTACAATGAGCAGTTCTTC

d_gene: NA
j_gene: TRBJ2-7
abundance: NA
v_gene: TRBV12-5
CDR3aa: CASVGESFYEQYF
CDR3nt: TGTGCTAGTGTGGGGGAGAGCTTCTACGAGCAGTACTTC

d_gene: NA
j_gene: TRBJ1-4
abundance: NA
v_gene: TRBV20-1
CDR3aa: CSARDSPGPVELFF
CDR3nt: TGCAGTGCTAGAGATTCCCCAGGGCCGGTGGAACTGTTTTTT

d_gene: TRBD1
j_gene: TRBJ2-7
abundance: once
v_gene: TRBV10-3
CDR3aa: CAIRRQGPSSYEQYF
CDR3nt: TGTGCCATCAGGAGACAGGGCCCGAGCTCCTACGAGCAGTACTTC

d_gene: NA
j_gene: TRBJ2-3
abundance: few
v_gene: TRBV12-3/TRBV12-4
CDR3aa: CASSLQGHRTDTQYF
CDR3nt: TGTGCCAGCAGTTTACAGGGACACCGCACAGATACGCAGTATTTT

d_gene: TRBD2
j_gene: TRBJ2-1
abundance: few
v_gene: TRBV5-1
CDR3aa: CASSTSLAGRYNEQFF
CDR3nt: TGCGCCAGCAGCACCTCCCTAGCGGGTCGTTACAATGAGCAGTTCTTC

d_gene: NA
j_gene: TRBJ2-3
abundance: once
v_gene: TRBV7-9
CDR3aa: CSSSPGPTDTQYF
CDR3nt: TGTTCCAGCAGCCCCGGGCCCACAGATACGCAGTATTTT

d_gene: TRBD1
j_gene: TRBJ2-1
abundance: few
v_gene: TRBV20-1
CDR3aa: CSAGQGARDNEQFF
CDR3nt: TGCAGTGCTGGACAGGGGGCGAGGGACAATGAGCAGTTCTTC

d_gene: NA
j_gene: TRBJ1-1
abundance: few
v_gene: TRBV5-1
CDR3aa: CASSWGYFRVGMNTEAFF
CDR3nt: TGCGCCAGCAGCTGGGGCTACTTCAGGGTGGGCATGAACACTGAAGCTTTCTTT

d_gene: TRBD1
j_gene: TRBJ1-4
abundance: few
v_gene: TRBV29-1
CDR3aa: CSAEQGGNGKLFF
CDR3nt: TGCAGCGCCGAACAGGGGGGAAATGGAAAACTGTTTTTT

d_gene: NA
j_gene: TRBJ1-5
abundance: NA
v_gene: TRBV19
CDR3aa: CASSQNLGDQPQHF
CDR3nt: TGTGCCAGTAGTCAGAACCTGGGGGATCAGCCCCAGCATTTT

d_gene: NA
j_gene: TRBJ2-1
abundance: NA
v_gene: TRBV28
CDR3aa: CASSGGRSYNGQFF
CDR3nt: TGTGCCAGCAGTGGGGGGCGGTCTTACAATGGGCAGTTCTTC

d_gene: TRBD2
j_gene: TRBJ2-1
abundance: few
v_gene: TRBV4-2
CDR3aa: CASSQETPLAGHEQFF
CDR3nt: TGTGCCAGCAGCCAAGAAACTCCTCTAGCGGGCCATGAGCAGTTCTTC

d_gene: NA
j_gene: TRBJ1-1
abundance: NA
v_gene: TRBV5-1
CDR3aa: CASSPERMSGREAFF
CDR3nt: TGCGCCAGCAGCCCCGAAAGGATGTCAGGGAGAGAAGCTTTCTTT

d_gene: TRBD1
j_gene: TRBJ2-1
abundance: NA
v_gene: TRBV14
CDR3aa: CASSQRTGGNEQFF
CDR3nt: TGTGCCAGCAGCCAACGGACAGGGGGAAATGAGCAGTTCTTC

d_gene: TRBD1
j_gene: TRBJ2-2
abundance: NA
v_gene: TRBV20-1
CDR3aa: CSARDGTGPNTGELFF
CDR3nt: TGCAGTGCTAGAGATGGGACAGGGCCGAACACCGGGGAGCTGTTTTTT

d_gene: NA
j_gene: TRBJ1-2
abundance: NA
v_gene: TRBV20-1
CDR3aa: CSARGGSTYPYTF
CDR3nt: TGCAGTGCTAGAGGGGGTTCGACCTACCCCTACACCTTC

d_gene: TRBD2
j_gene: TRBJ2-1
abundance: few
v_gene: TRBV20-1
CDR3aa: CSALAGGGGQFF
CDR3nt: TGCAGTGCCTTAGCGGGAGGTGGTGGGCAGTTCTTC

d_gene: NA
j_gene: TRBJ1-5
abundance: few
v_gene: TRBV27
CDR3aa: CASSLSAGVQPQHF
CDR3nt: TGTGCCAGCAGTTTATCCGCAGGGGTTCAGCCCCAGCATTTT

d_gene: TRBD2
j_gene: TRBJ2-3
abundance: few
v_gene: TRBV5-1
CDR3aa: CASSYKRGDTYTDTQYF
CDR3nt: TGCGCCAGCAGCTATAAGCGGGGGGATACCTACACAGATACGCAGTATTTT

d_gene: NA
j_gene: TRBJ1-4
abundance: few
v_gene: TRBV27
CDR3aa: CASSLIGPEKLFF
CDR3nt: TGTGCCAGCAGTTTGATCGGACCAGAAAAACTGTTTTTT

d_gene: NA
j_gene: TRBJ2-1
abundance: NA
v_gene: TRBV21-1
CDR3aa: CASSKVQGRVQGRAPGSYNEQFF
CDR3nt: TGTGCCAGCAGCAAAGTTCAGGGTAGGGTCCAGGGAAGGGCTCCAGGCTCCTACAATGAGCAGTTCTTC

d_gene: TRBD1
j_gene: TRBJ2-5
abundance: few
v_gene: TRBV25-1
CDR3aa: CASNGQGSHEQYF
CDR3nt: TGTGCCAGCAATGGACAGGGGTCCCATGAGCAGTACTTC

d_gene: NA
j_gene: TRBJ2-1
abundance: NA
v_gene: TRBV6-6
CDR3aa: CASSPFGGLYNEQFF
CDR3nt: TGTGCCAGCAGTCCCTTCGGGGGGCTGTACAATGAGCAGTTCTTC

d_gene: TRBD2
j_gene: TRBJ2-3
abundance: NA
v_gene: TRBV10-3
CDR3aa: CAITRGGSTDTQYF
CDR3nt: TGTGCCATCACCCGCGGGGGGAGCACAGATACGCAGTATTTT

d_gene: NA
j_gene: TRBJ2-7
abundance: NA
v_gene: TRBV21-1
CDR3aa: CASSKEVGGFYEQYF
CDR3nt: TGTGCCAGCAGCAAAGAGGTGGGGGGCTTCTACGAGCAGTACTTC

d_gene: NA
j_gene: TRBJ2-1
abundance: few
v_gene: TRBV11-2
CDR3aa: CASSLDWLEELDNEQFF
CDR3nt: TGTGCCAGCAGCTTAGATTGGCTAGAGGAGCTCGACAATGAGCAGTTCTTC

d_gene: NA
j_gene: TRBJ1-2
abundance: NA
v_gene: TRBV7-9
CDR3aa: CASSLTQNHYGYTF
CDR3nt: TGTGCCAGCAGCTTAACCCAGAACCACTATGGCTACACCTTC

d_gene: NA
j_gene: TRBJ1-1
abundance: NA
v_gene: TRBV20-1
CDR3aa: CGASRAWTLQEAFF
CDR3nt: TGCGGTGCTAGTCGGGCTTGGACATTGCAGGAAGCTTTCTTT

d_gene: NA
j_gene: TRBJ1-4
abundance: NA
v_gene: TRBV6-1
CDR3aa: CASRTGWANEKLFF
CDR3nt: TGTGCCAGCAGGACGGGATGGGCTAATGAAAAACTGTTTTTT

d_gene: TRBD1
j_gene: TRBJ2-3
abundance: once
v_gene: TRBV12-5
CDR3aa: CASEAPDDRGDSTDTQYF
CDR3nt: TGTGCTAGTGAAGCCCCGGATGACAGGGGGGATAGCACAGATACGCAGTATTTT

d_gene: TRBD1
j_gene: TRBJ2-7
abundance: few
v_gene: TRBV15
CDR3aa: CATSIDRGYEQYF
CDR3nt: TGTGCCACCAGTATAGACAGGGGCTACGAGCAGTACTTC

d_gene: NA
j_gene: TRBJ1-6
abundance: NA
v_gene: TRBV5-1
CDR3aa: CASSLTPFRRFYNSPLHF
CDR3nt: TGCGCCAGCAGCTTAACACCTTTCCGACGGTTCTATAATTCACCCCTCCACTTT

d_gene: TRBD2
j_gene: TRBJ2-7
abundance: NA
v_gene: TRBV20-1
CDR3aa: CSARDGTSLYEQYF
CDR3nt: TGCAGTGCTAGAGACGGGACTAGTCTTTACGAACAGTACTTC

d_gene: TRBD1
j_gene: TRBJ1-5
abundance: NA
v_gene: TRBV25-1
CDR3aa: CASSGQGAISNQPQHF
CDR3nt: TGTGCCAGCAGTGGCCAGGGGGCCATTAGCAATCAGCCCCAGCATTTT

d_gene: NA
j_gene: TRBJ2-2
abundance: few
v_gene: TRBV3-1
CDR3aa: CASSQASGLNTGELFF
CDR3nt: TGTGCCAGCAGCCAAGCCTCAGGTCTGAACACCGGGGAGCTGTTTTTT

d_gene: NA
j_gene: TRBJ2-3
abundance: NA
v_gene: TRBV5-5
CDR3aa: CASNAAVRTDTRYF
CDR3nt: TGTGCCAGCAATGCCGCGGTGCGCACAGATACGCGGTATTTT